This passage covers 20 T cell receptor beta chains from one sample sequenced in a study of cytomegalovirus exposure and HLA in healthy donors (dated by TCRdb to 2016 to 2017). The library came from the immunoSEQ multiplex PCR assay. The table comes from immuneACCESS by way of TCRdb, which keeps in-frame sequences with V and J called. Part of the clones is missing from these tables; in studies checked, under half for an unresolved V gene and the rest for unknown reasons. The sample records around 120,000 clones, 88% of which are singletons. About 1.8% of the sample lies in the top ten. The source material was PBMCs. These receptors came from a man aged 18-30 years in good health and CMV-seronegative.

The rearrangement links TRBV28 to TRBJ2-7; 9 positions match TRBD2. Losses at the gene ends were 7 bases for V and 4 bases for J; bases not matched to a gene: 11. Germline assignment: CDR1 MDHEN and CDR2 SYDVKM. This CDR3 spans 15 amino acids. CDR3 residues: CASTNVAGGPYEQYF. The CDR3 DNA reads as TGTGCCAGCACGAACGTGGCGGGAGGGCCTTACGAGCAGTACTTC.

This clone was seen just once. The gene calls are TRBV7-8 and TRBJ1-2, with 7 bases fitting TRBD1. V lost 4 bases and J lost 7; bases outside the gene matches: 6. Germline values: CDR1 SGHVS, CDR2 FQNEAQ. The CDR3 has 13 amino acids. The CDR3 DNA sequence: TGTGCCAGCAGCTCAGACAGGGTTCTTGGCTACACCTTC. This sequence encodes CASSSDRVLGYTF.

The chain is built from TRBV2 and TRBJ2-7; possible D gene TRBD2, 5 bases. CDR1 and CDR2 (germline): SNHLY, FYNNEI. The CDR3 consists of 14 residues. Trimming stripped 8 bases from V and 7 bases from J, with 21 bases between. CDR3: CASSVGTEPGEQYF. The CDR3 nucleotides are TGTGCCAGCTCGGTTGGAACTGAACCGGGGGAGCAGTACTTC.

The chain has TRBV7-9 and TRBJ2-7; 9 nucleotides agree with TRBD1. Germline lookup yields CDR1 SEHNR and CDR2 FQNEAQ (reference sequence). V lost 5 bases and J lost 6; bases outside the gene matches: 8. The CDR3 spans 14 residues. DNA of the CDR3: TGTGCCAGCAGCCCCGCTGACAGGGGGGTCGAGCAGTACTTC. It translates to CASSPADRGVEQYF.

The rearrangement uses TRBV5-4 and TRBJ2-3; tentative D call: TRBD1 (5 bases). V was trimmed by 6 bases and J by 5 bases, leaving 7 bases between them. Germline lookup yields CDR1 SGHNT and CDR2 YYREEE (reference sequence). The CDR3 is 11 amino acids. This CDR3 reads CASTQGDTQYF. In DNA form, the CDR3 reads TGTGCCAGCACCCAGGGAGATACGCAGTATTTT.

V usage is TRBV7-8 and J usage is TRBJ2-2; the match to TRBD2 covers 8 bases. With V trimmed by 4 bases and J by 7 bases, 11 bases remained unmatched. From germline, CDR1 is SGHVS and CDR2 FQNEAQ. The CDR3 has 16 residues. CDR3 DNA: TGTGCCAGCAGCTCCCGGATAGCGGGATACGGCGGGGAGCTGTTTTTT. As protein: CASSSRIAGYGGELFF.

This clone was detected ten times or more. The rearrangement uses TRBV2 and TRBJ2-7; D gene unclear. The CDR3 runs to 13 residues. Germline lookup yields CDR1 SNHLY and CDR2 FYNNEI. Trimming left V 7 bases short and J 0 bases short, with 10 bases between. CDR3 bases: TGTGCCAGCAACGGTGTGTTCTCCTACGAGCAGTACTTC. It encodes CASNGVFSYEQYF.

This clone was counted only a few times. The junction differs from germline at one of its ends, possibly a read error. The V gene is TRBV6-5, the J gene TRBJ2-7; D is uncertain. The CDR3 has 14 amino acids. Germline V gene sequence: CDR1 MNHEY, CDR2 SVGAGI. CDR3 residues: CASRYSGSSREQYF. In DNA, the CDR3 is TGTGCCAGCAGGTACTCCGGTTCCTCTAGGGAGCAGTACTTC.

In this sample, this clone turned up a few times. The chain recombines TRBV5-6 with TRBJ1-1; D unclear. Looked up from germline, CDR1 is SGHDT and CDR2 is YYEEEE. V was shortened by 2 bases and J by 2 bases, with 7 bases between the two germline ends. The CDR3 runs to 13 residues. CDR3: CASSLTPNTEAFF. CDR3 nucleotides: TGTGCCAGCAGCTTAACACCAAACACTGAAGCTTTCTTT.

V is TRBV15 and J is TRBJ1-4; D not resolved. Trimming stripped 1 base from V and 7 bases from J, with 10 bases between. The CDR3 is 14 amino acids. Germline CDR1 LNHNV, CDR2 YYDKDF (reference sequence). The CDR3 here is CATSRGPRGEKLFF. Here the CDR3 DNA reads TGTGCCACCAGCAGAGGTCCACGCGGTGAAAAACTGTTTTTT.

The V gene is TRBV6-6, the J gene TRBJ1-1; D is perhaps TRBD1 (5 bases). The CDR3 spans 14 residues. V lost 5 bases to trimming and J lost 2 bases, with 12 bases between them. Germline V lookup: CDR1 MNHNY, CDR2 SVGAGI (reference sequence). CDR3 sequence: CASSTTQENTEAFF. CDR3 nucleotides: TGTGCCAGCAGTACGACACAGGAAAACACTGAAGCTTTCTTT.

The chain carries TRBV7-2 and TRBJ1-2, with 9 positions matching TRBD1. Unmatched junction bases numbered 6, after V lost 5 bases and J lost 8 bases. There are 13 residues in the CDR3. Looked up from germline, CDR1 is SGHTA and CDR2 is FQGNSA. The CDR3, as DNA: TGTGCCAGCAGCCAAGACAGGGGGAAAGGCTACACCTTC. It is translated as CASSQDRGKGYTF.

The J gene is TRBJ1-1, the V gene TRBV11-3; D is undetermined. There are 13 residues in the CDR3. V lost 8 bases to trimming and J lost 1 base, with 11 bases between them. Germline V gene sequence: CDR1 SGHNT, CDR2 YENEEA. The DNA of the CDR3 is TGTGCCAGCCGGAGAGAGGAGAACACTGAAGCTTTCTTT. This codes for CASRREENTEAFF.

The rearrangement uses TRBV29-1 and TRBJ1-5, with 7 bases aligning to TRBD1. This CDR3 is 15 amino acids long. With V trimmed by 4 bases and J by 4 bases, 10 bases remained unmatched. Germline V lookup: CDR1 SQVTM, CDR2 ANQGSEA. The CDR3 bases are TGCAGCGTTGCCGTAAGGACAGGACCTAATCAGCCCCAGCATTTT. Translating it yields CSVAVRTGPNQPQHF.

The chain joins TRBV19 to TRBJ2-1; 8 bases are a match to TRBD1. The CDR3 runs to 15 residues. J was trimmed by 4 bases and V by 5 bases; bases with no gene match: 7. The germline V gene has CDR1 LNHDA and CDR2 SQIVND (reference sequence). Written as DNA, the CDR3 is TGTGCCAGTAGTTCTCAGGGGGCCCTATACAATGAGCAGTTCTTC. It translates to CASSSQGALYNEQFF.

The CDR3 is CASSLQGLNQPQHF. The CDR3 nucleotides read TGTGCCAGCAGTCTCCAGGGTCTAAATCAGCCCCAGCATTTT. The chain carries TRBV27 and TRBJ1-5, with D possibly matching TRBD1 (5 bases). The CDR3 loop spans 14 amino acids. CDR1 and CDR2 from the germline V gene are MNHEY and SMNVEV (reference sequence). V was shortened by 5 bases and J by 4 bases, with 12 bases between the two germline ends.

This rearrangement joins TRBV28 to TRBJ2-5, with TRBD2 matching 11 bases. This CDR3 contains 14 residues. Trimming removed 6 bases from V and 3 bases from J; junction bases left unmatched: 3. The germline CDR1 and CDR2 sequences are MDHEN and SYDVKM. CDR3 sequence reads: CASRISGREETQYF. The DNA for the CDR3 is TGTGCCAGCAGGATTAGCGGGAGGGAAGAGACCCAGTACTTC. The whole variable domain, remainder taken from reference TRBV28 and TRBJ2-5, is DVKVTQSSRYLVKRTGEKVFLECVQDMDHENMFWYRQDPGLGLRLIYFSYDVKMKEKGDIPEGYSVSREKKERFSLILESASTNQTSMYLCASRISGREETQYFGPGTRLLVL.

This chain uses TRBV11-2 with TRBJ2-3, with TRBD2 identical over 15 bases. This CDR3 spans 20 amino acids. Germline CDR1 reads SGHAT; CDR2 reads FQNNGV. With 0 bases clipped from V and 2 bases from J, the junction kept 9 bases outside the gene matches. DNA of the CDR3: TGTGCCAGCAGCTTAGATTTCGGACTAGCGGGGGGGAACGACACAGATACGCAGTATTTT. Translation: CASSLDFGLAGGNDTDTQYF.

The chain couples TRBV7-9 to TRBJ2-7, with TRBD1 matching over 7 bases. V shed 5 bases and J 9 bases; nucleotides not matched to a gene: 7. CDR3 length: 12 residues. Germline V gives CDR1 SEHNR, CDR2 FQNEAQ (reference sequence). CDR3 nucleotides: TGTGCCAGCAGCACACGGACAGGTCGGCAGTACTTC. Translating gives CASSTRTGRQYF.

As DNA, the CDR3 is TGTGCCAGCAGCCACAAGCGGGAGCTTCTAACTGCCGAGCAGTTCTTC. Its protein product is CASSHKRELLTAEQFF. The gene calls are TRBV11-2 and TRBJ2-1; the match to TRBD2 covers 8 bases. The CDR3 loop spans 16 amino acids. Trimming removed 5 bases from V and 10 bases from J; junction bases left unmatched: 16. Germline CDR1 SGHAT, CDR2 FQNNGV.